A single sample is the source of the 29 T cell receptor beta chains below, sequenced in a study of shared clonotypes between healthy human individuals. Here immunoSEQ multiplex PCR was the method, and the copy in TCRdb shows in-frame clones only, minus some. The sample yields roughly 660,000 clones, roughly 87% seen once. Sequencing was carried out using memory CD8+ T cells from PBMCs. Regarding subset: CD45RO+ cells pooled with CCR7-negative TemRA cells. These receptors were taken from a man younger than 35 in good health. Some clones in this sample may be carry-over from other donors' samples.

This chain connects TRBV14 to TRBJ2-3; 7 nucleotides line up with TRBD2. The V gene end was trimmed by 7 bases and the J gene end by 6 bases; junction bases not matched to a gene: 10. The CDR3 runs 14 residues. Per germline, CDR1 SGHDN and CDR2 FVKESK. The CDR3 reads CASTKRGETDTQYF. The CDR3 DNA is TGTGCCAGCACCAAACGGGGGGAGACCGATACGCAGTATTTT.

The rearrangement joins TRBV28 to TRBJ2-5; 11 bases are a match to TRBD1. The V gene end was trimmed by 5 bases and the J gene end by 5 bases; junction bases not matched to a gene: 7. This CDR3 contains 15 residues. CDR1 and CDR2 from the germline V gene are MDHEN and SYDVKM. The CDR3 DNA follows: TGTGCCAGCAGTCAGGACAGGGGGCGGTGGGAGACCCAGTACTTC. It translates to CASSQDRGRWETQYF.

CDR3 region: CASSPAGLEPAYEQYF. CDR3 coding DNA: TGTGCCAGCAGTCCCGCCGGGCTAGAGCCAGCCTACGAGCAGTACTTC. The chain links TRBV2 to TRBJ2-7; D gene uncertain. The length of the CDR3 is 16 residues. With 5 bases removed from V and 2 bases from J, the gap between germline ends came to 19 bases. Germline CDR1 reads SNHLY; CDR2 reads FYNNEI.

This clone was counted a single time. The chain employs TRBV6-6 and TRBJ1-1; D ambiguous. V was clipped by 4 bases and J by 3 bases, with 15 bases between them. The CDR3 loop spans 15 amino acids. CDR1 MNHNY and CDR2 SVGAGI come from the germline V gene (reference sequence). This CDR3 reads CASSWSDRGDTEAFF. In DNA, the CDR3 is TGTGCCAGCAGTTGGTCGGATCGTGGGGACACTGAAGCTTTCTTT.

The rearrangement links TRBV27 to TRBJ2-1, with 8 bases identical to TRBD2. Germline CDR1 reads MNHEY; CDR2 reads SMNVEV (reference sequence). The CDR3 totals 14 residues. CDR3 loop: CAVSGAGDYNEQFF. CDR3 bases: TGTGCAGTTAGCGGAGCGGGGGATTACAATGAGCAGTTCTTC.

The gene calls are TRBV19 and TRBJ2-2, with D unclear. CDR3 length: 14 residues. The V gene's germline CDR1 is LNHDA and CDR2 SQIVND (reference sequence). V was trimmed by 6 bases and J by 2 bases, leaving 10 bases between them. The CDR3, as DNA: TGTGCCAGTAGAAGGAGCGCCAACACCGGGGAGCTGTTTTTT. This translates into CASRRSANTGELFF. Full variable domain (outside the CDR3, taken from reference TRBV19 and TRBJ2-2): DGGITQSPKYLFRKEGQNVTLSCEQNLNHDAMYWYRQDPGQGLRLIYYSQIVNDFQKGDIAEGYSVSREKKESFPLTVTSAQKNPTAFYLCASRRSANTGELFFGEGSRLTVL.

The chain has TRBV29-1 and TRBJ2-5, with 9 bases identical to TRBD1. The V gene end was trimmed by 5 bases and the J gene end by 1 base; junction bases not matched to a gene: 14. The V gene's germline CDR1 is SQVTM and CDR2 ANQGSEA. The CDR3 totals 17 residues. The CDR3 coding sequence is TGCAGCGTTACCCATATCCCGACAGGGGGGGTCCAAGAGACCCAGTACTTC. Translated: CSVTHIPTGGVQETQYF.

Remarks on this clone: In the same sample, other DNA sequences code for this CDR3. The chain couples TRBV7-9 to TRBJ1-1; the D is unclear. The V end lost 1 base, the J end lost 4 bases, and 7 bases lay between the germline ends. This CDR3 region has 13 residues. Per germline, CDR1 SEHNR and CDR2 FQNEAQ (reference sequence). The DNA of the CDR3 is TGTGCCAGCAGCTTAGGGGTCAGCACTGAAGCTTTCTTT. This sequence encodes CASSLGVSTEAFF.

The V call is TRBV5-1, the J call TRBJ2-2, with TRBD2 matching over 9 bases. The germline V gene encodes CDR1 SGHRS and CDR2 YFSETQ. J lost 7 bases, V lost 1 base, and 8 bases had no gene match. This CDR3 contains 16 residues. The CDR3 sequence: CASSLIAREGIGELFF. The CDR3 region has the DNA TGCGCCAGCAGCTTGATTGCGCGGGAGGGAATCGGGGAGCTGTTTTTT. Supplemented by reference TRBV5-1 and TRBJ2-2, the full variable domain reads KAGVTQTPRYLIKTRGQQVTLSCSPISGHRSVSWYQQTPGQGLQFLFEYFSETQRNKGNFPGRFSGRQFSNSRSEMNVSTLELGDSALYLCASSLIAREGIGELFFGEGSRLTVL.

The CDR3 protein is CASSIVGFSYEQYF. In nucleotides, the CDR3 is TGTGCCAGTAGTATTGTCGGATTTTCCTACGAGCAGTACTTC. The rearrangement joins TRBV19 to TRBJ2-7; D gene unclear. The CDR3 runs 14 residues. Trimming took 3 bases from V and 1 from J, leaving 10 bases between them. CDR1 and CDR2 (germline): LNHDA, SQIVND (reference sequence). The full variable domain, completed using reference TRBV19 and TRBJ2-7, is DGGITQSPKYLFRKEGQNVTLSCEQNLNHDAMYWYRQDPGQGLRLIYYSQIVNDFQKGDIAEGYSVSREKKESFPLTVTSAQKNPTAFYLCASSIVGFSYEQYFGPGTRLTVT.

This clone appeared a single time. CDR3 loop: CASSYAISGNQPQHF. The CDR3 nucleotides read TGTGCCAGCAGTTACGCAATCAGCGGCAATCAGCCCCAGCATTTT. This chain uses TRBV6-6 with TRBJ1-5; D is unclear. CDR3 length: 15 amino acids. Between the trimmed V and J ends, which lost 2 bases and 2 bases, there was a span of 10 bases. In germline, CDR1 is MNHNY, CDR2 SVGAGI (reference sequence).

This chain links TRBV5-8 with TRBJ2-7; no definite D call. Germline V gives CDR1 SGHTS, CDR2 YDEGEE. CDR3 length: 13 residues. The V end was cut by 4 bases, the J end by 5 bases, with 13 bases between. CDR3 in DNA: TGTGCCAGCAGCCCTCTGGGGTTCCACGAGCAGTACTTC. It yields the protein CASSPLGFHEQYF.

The rearrangement uses TRBV28 and TRBJ1-2; tentatively, D is TRBD1 (6 bases). The germline CDR1 and CDR2 sequences are MDHEN and SYDVKM. V was cut by 5 bases and J by 4 bases, with 11 bases left in between. The CDR3 length is 13 residues. Here the CDR3 reads CASSQQGSYGYTF. DNA for the CDR3: TGTGCCAGCAGTCAACAGGGAAGCTATGGCTACACCTTC.

V is TRBV19 and J is TRBJ2-1; a possible D gene is TRBD1 (6 bases). The CDR3 totals 14 residues. V lost 5 bases and J lost 8, with 16 bases in between. Per germline, CDR1 LNHDA and CDR2 SQIVND (reference sequence). This CDR3 is CASSEQGPVHEQFF. Here the CDR3 DNA reads TGTGCCAGTAGTGAACAGGGACCTGTGCATGAGCAGTTCTTC.

This clone showed up just once. J is TRBJ1-2 and V is TRBV28, with D tentatively TRBD1 (6 bases). V shed 2 bases and J shed 4 bases, with 14 bases lying between them. CDR1 is MDHEN, CDR2 SYDVKM, per germline. CDR3 size: 15 residues. The CDR3 nucleotides are TGTGCCAGCAGTTTAAGGGCAGGGGCTCTCTATGGCTACACCTTC. Its protein is CASSLRAGALYGYTF.

V and J are TRBV7-9 and TRBJ2-5; 7 nucleotides line up with TRBD1. The J call may be mistaken, given a closer DNA end match to TRBJ2-7. There are 15 residues in the CDR3. The germline V gene has CDR1 SEHNR and CDR2 FQNEAQ (reference sequence). This chain's CDR3 is CASSSKGTEVYEQYF. CDR3 DNA: TGTGCCAGCAGCTCCAAAGGGACAGAAGTCTACGAGCAGTACTTC.

The chain combines TRBV6-1 with TRBJ2-7; 11 bases map to TRBD2. This CDR3 contains 14 residues. V was clipped by 2 bases and J by 5 bases; unmatched bases: 2. Germline-derived CDR1 and CDR2 are MNHNS and SASEGT. CDR3 loop: CASSERTSGHEQYF. CDR3 nucleotides: TGTGCCAGCAGTGAAAGGACTAGCGGGCACGAGCAGTACTTC.

The chain carries TRBV27 and TRBJ1-1; no clear D gene. Germline V CDR1 and CDR2: MNHEY, SMNVEV (reference sequence). CDR3 size: 14 residues. Trimming took off 1 base at V and 1 base at J, with 7 bases between the two ends. CDR3 sequence (DNA): TGTGCCAGCAGTTTATGGGCAGAGAACACTGAAGCTTTCTTT. It encodes CASSLWAENTEAFF.

This rearrangement joins TRBV19 to TRBJ1-2; 9 nucleotides match TRBD1. Germline V CDR1 and CDR2: LNHDA, SQIVND (reference sequence). The CDR3 sequence is 15 residues long. Trimming removed 7 bases from V and 1 base from J; junction bases left unmatched: 7. This chain's CDR3 is CASTRTGELNYGYTF. In DNA, the CDR3 is TGTGCCAGTACCCGGACAGGGGAACTTAACTATGGCTACACCTTC.

The table lists this clone with a count of one. A clone one base away is much larger, so this may be a read error. The identical CDR3 is also encoded by other nucleotide sequences in the sample. The genes are TRBV19 and TRBJ2-1, with 7 positions matching TRBD1. The V gene's germline CDR1 is LNHDA and CDR2 SQIVND (reference sequence). The CDR3 is 14 residues long. After removal of 4 bases from V and 4 bases from J, the junction contained 4 bases not matched to a gene. CDR3 region: CASSNRGPYNEQFF. For the CDR3, the DNA is TGTGCCAGTAGTAATAGGGGGCCATACAATGAGCAGTTCTTC.

This clone was recorded only once. The J gene is TRBJ2-3, the V gene TRBV11-2; no definite D call. Trimming removed 2 bases at V and 2 bases at J, with 20 bases between. Germline CDR1 and CDR2: SGHAT and FQNNGV. The CDR3 length is 18 residues. The CDR3 sequence: CASSLYPLYGSHTDTQYF. The CDR3 DNA sequence: TGTGCCAGCAGCTTATACCCTCTTTATGGTTCACACACAGATACGCAGTATTTT.

This chain links TRBV15 with TRBJ1-2; D is unresolved. V lost 0 bases, J lost 3 bases, and 11 bases lay in between. The CDR3 runs 15 residues. From germline, CDR1 is LNHNV and CDR2 YYDKDF (reference sequence). CDR3 sequence: CATSRDWEGDYGYTF. CDR3 nucleotide sequence: TGTGCCACCAGCAGAGATTGGGAGGGCGACTATGGCTACACCTTC.

About this clone: Since a much larger clone is just one base distant, this may be a read error. The V and J genes are TRBV5-5 and TRBJ2-7; 7 positions agree with TRBD1. The germline V gene encodes CDR1 SGHKS and CDR2 YYEKEE (reference sequence). The CDR3 totals 14 residues. V shed 4 bases, J shed 0 bases, and the junction held 4 bases outside the gene matches. The CDR3 sequence is CASSGRDSSYEQYF. The CDR3 nucleotides read TGTGCCAGCAGCGGCCGGGACAGCTCCTACGAGCAGTACTTC.

This rearrangement joins TRBV28 to TRBJ2-5; tentatively, D is TRBD2 (7 bases). Between the trimmed V and J ends, which lost 0 bases and 5 bases, there was a span of 10 bases. This CDR3 is built from 14 residues. The germline CDR1 and CDR2 sequences are MDHEN and SYDVKM. In DNA form, the CDR3 reads TGTGCCAGCAGTTTATGGAGGGGGGGCGAGACCCAGTACTTC. This gives the protein CASSLWRGGETQYF.

This clone came up once. The V and J genes are TRBV5-6 and TRBJ2-3, with TRBD2 matching over 8 bases. CDR1 and CDR2 (germline): SGHDT, YYEEEE. With V trimmed by 2 bases and J by 6 bases, 5 bases remained unmatched. This CDR3 contains 14 residues. CDR3 loop: CASSFVGRGDTQYF. The CDR3 DNA reads as TGTGCCAGCAGCTTCGTCGGGAGGGGGGATACGCAGTATTTT.

This clone was detected only once. The V and J genes are TRBV6-5 and TRBJ2-3; TRBD2 agrees at 11 bases. Germline V gives CDR1 MNHEY, CDR2 SVGAGI. V shed 4 bases and J 5 bases; nucleotides not matched to a gene: 2. CDR3 length: 14 residues. In DNA form, the CDR3 reads TGTGCCAGCAGTTTCGGGACTAGCGGAGATACGCAGTATTTT. This encodes CASSFGTSGDTQYF.

V is TRBV4-3 and J is TRBJ2-7, with D perhaps assigned TRBD1 or TRBD2 (5 bases each). Deletions cut 4 bases from V and 2 bases from J, with 12 bases between. CDR1 LGHNA and CDR2 YSLEER come from the germline V gene. The CDR3 covers 14 residues. CDR3 coding DNA: TGCGCCAGCAGCCCGCTGTGGGGACCCTACGAGCAGTACTTC. Translated, it gives CASSPLWGPYEQYF.

The CDR3 region is CASSQDRRSPYEQYF. CDR3 sequence (DNA): TGCGCCAGCAGCCAAGATCGGAGGTCCCCCTACGAGCAGTACTTC. This chain connects TRBV4-3 to TRBJ2-7, with D maybe TRBD2 (5 bases). In germline, CDR1 is LGHNA, CDR2 YSLEER. This CDR3 is 15 amino acids long. The V and J ends lost 0 bases and 2 bases respectively, with 11 bases between them.

This clone was picked up one time. This rearrangement joins TRBV5-1 to TRBJ2-7; 8 bases agree with TRBD2. Germline loops: CDR1 SGHRS, CDR2 YFSETQ. J lost 0 bases, V lost 1 base, and 12 bases had no gene match. CDR3 length: 18 amino acids. CDR3 bases: TGCGCCAGCAGCTTGTGGGGGAGTGGCAGCGGGAGCTCCTACGAGCAGTACTTC. Protein sequence: CASSLWGSGSGSSYEQYF.